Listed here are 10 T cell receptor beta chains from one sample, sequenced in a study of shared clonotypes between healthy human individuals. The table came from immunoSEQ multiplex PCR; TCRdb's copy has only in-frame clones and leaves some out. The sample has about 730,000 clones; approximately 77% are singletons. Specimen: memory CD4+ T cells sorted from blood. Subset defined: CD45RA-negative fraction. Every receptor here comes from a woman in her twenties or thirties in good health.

The CDR3 reads CASSLADPTGGGGYTF. CDR3 coding DNA: TGTGCCAGCAGCTTAGCCGATCCCACAGGGGGGGGTGGCTACACCTTC. The chain combines TRBV7-9 with TRBJ1-2; 8 bases align to TRBD1. The CDR3 is 16 residues long. Germline loops: CDR1 SEHNR, CDR2 FQNEAQ (reference sequence). The V and J ends lost 0 bases and 7 bases, in that order; junction bases with no gene match: 10.

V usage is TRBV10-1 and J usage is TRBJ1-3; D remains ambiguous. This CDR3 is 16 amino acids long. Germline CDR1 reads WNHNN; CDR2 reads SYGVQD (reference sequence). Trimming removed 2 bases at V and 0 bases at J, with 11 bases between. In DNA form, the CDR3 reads TGCGCCAGCAGTGAGGCAGACCCCAGCTCTGGAAACACCATATATTTT. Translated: CASSEADPSSGNTIYF.

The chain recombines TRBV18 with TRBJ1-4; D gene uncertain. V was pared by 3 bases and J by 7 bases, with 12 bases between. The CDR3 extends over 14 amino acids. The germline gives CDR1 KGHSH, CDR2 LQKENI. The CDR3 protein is CASSPRGFSEKLFF. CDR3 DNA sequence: TGTGCCAGCTCACCGCGAGGGTTTAGTGAAAAACTGTTTTTT.

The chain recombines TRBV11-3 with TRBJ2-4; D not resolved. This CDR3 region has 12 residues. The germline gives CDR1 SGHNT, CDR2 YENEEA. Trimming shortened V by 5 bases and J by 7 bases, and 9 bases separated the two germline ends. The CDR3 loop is CASSRDSNIQYF. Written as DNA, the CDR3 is TGTGCCAGCAGCCGAGATAGTAACATTCAGTACTTC.

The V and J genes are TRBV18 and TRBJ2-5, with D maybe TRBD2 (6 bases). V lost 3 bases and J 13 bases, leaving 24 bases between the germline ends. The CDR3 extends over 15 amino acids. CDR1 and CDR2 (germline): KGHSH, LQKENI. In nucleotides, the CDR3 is TGTGCCAGCTCACCCTCCGAGCAGGACTATCCTTCCCCGTACTTC. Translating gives CASSPSEQDYPSPYF.

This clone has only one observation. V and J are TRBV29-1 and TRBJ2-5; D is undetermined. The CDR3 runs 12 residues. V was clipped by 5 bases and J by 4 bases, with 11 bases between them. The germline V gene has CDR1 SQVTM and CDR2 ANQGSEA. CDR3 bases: TGCAGCGTTTGGGTCCCTCCAGAGACCCAGTACTTC. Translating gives CSVWVPPETQYF.

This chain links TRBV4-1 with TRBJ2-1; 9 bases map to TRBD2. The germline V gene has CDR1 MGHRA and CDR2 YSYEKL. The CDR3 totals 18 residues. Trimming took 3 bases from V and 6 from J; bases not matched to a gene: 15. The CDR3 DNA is TGCGCCAGCAGCCAGGTAGAAACCCTTAGCGGGAGCCCCAATGAGCAGTTCTTC. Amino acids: CASSQVETLSGSPNEQFF.

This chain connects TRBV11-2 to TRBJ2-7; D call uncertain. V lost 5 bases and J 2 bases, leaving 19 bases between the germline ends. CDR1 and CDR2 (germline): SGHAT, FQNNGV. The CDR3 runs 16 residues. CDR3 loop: CASSPRLSRKTYEQYF. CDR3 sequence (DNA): TGTGCCAGCAGCCCCCGGTTGAGCCGAAAAACCTACGAGCAGTACTTC.

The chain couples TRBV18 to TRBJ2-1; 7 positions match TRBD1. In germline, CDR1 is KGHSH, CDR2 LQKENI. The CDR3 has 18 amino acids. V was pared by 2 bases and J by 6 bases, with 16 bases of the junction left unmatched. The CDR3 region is CASSPNTLGTAKGNEQFF. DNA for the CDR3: TGTGCCAGCTCACCAAACACCCTAGGGACAGCTAAGGGCAATGAGCAGTTCTTC.

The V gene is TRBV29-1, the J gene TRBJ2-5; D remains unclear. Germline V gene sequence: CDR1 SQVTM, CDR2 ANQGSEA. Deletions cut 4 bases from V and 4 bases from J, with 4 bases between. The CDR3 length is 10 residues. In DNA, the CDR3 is TGCAGCGTTGTAGGAGAGACCCAGTACTTC. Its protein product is CSVVGETQYF.